Listed below are T cell receptor beta chains from one sample, sequenced in a study of T cells in Graves' hyperthyroidism and ophthalmopathy. From the multiplex PCR reads, TCRdb called clonotypes with MiXCR, one entry per CDR3 protein. The sample shows roughly 380,000 distinct CDR3 sequences, approximately 15% of them seen only once. The sample taken for sequencing was blood. Receptor source: a woman aged 55 to 70 with Graves' hyperthyroidism. CDR3s include the opening cysteine and the closing phenylalanine or tryptophan. D genes are given only for firm matches. Expanded clones get a size class; other rows say once, few or many, or leave the size out.

v_call,clone_size,d_call,j_call,cdr3_aa,cdr3_nt
TRBV12-3/TRBV12-4,-,-,TRBJ2-1,CASSEDSLGPGNEQFF,TGTGCCAGCAGTGAAGACTCCCTCGGGCCCGGCAATGAGCAGTTCTTC
TRBV19,few,TRBD2,TRBJ2-7,CASSIAGGTSGYHEQYF,TGTGCCAGTAGTATAGCCGGCGGGACTAGCGGGTACCACGAGCAGTACTTC
TRBV7-2,many,-,TRBJ2-3,CASSSLTLSDPYTDTQYF,TGTGCCAGCAGCTCCTTGACCCTCAGTGACCCTTACACAGATACGCAGTATTTT
TRBV30,many,-,TRBJ1-2,CAWSVNRNYGYTF,TGTGCCTGGAGTGTCAATCGAAACTATGGCTACACCTTC
TRBV7-9,-,-,TRBJ2-3,CASSPRVGGPSTDTQYF,TGTGCCAGCAGCCCCCGTGTGGGCGGGCCTAGCACAGATACGCAGTATTTT
TRBV6-1,many,-,TRBJ2-7,CASSEFGSYEQYF,TGTGCCAGCAGTGAGTTCGGCAGCTACGAGCAGTACTTC
TRBV11-3,many,TRBD2,TRBJ2-2,CASSSMGGRNTGELFF,TGTGCCAGCAGCTCCATGGGCGGGAGGAACACCGGGGAGCTGTTTTTT
TRBV6-1,-,-,TRBJ2-5,CASSSPTAKNQETQYF,TGTGCCAGCAGCTCCCCAACCGCCAAAAACCAAGAGACCCAGTACTTC
TRBV6-1,few,-,TRBJ2-1,CASSEVGYEQFF,TGTGCCAGCAGTGAGGTGGGGTATGAGCAGTTCTTC
TRBV12-3/TRBV12-4,many,-,TRBJ2-1,CASSSRGGAITNEQFF,TGTGCCAGTTCCAGCAGGGGGGGGGCAATCACCAATGAGCAGTTCTTC
TRBV19,-,-,TRBJ2-2,CASTKQGGTGELFF,TGTGCCAGTACCAAACAGGGAGGCACCGGGGAGCTGTTTTTT
TRBV20-1,many,-,TRBJ2-1,CSARDVPDVNEQFF,TGCAGTGCTAGAGATGTTCCGGATGTCAATGAGCAGTTCTTC
TRBV6-2/TRBV6-3,many,-,TRBJ2-1,CASSYSRGQPRINEQFF,TGTGCCAGCAGTTACTCGAGGGGACAACCCCGGATCAATGAGCAGTTCTTC
TRBV19,-,-,TRBJ1-6,CASSQGRLRAEAPLHF,TGTGCCAGTAGCCAAGGGAGGCTACGGGCTGAGGCACCCCTCCACTTT
TRBV12-3/TRBV12-4,many,TRBD1,TRBJ1-2,CASSRTGNSYGYTF,TGTGCCAGCAGCAGGACAGGGAACAGCTATGGCTACACCTTC
TRBV11-2,many,-,TRBJ2-7,CASSLQGGSSYEQYF,TGTGCCAGCAGCCTTCAGGGGGGTAGCTCCTACGAGCAGTACTTC
TRBV12-3/TRBV12-4,few,-,TRBJ2-2,CASSPEGTGELFF,TGTGCCAGCAGTCCAGAGGGGACCGGGGAGCTGTTTTTT
TRBV18,few,TRBD1,TRBJ1-1,CASSPGGQGHTEAFF,TGTGCCAGCTCACCGGGAGGACAGGGGCACACTGAAGCTTTCTTT
TRBV18,many,TRBD1,TRBJ1-1,CASSAQQGEYNTEAFF,TGTGCCAGCTCAGCGCAACAGGGGGAGTATAACACTGAAGCTTTCTTT
TRBV7-8,-,-,TRBJ2-5,CASSLPGTAETQYF,TGTGCCAGCAGCCTCCCCGGGACGGCAGAGACCCAGTACTTC
TRBV4-1,-,-,TRBJ2-6,CASSQGRMPGANVLTF,TGCGCCAGCAGCCAAGGCCGAATGCCTGGGGCCAACGTCCTGACTTTC
TRBV7-9,many,-,TRBJ2-5,CASSLDPGAETQYF,TGTGCCAGCAGCTTAGATCCAGGGGCAGAGACCCAGTACTTC
TRBV12-3/TRBV12-4,many,-,TRBJ1-1,CASSLAQFLNTEAFF,TGTGCCAGCAGTTTAGCGCAGTTCTTGAACACTGAAGCTTTCTTT